The source of this T cell receptor (beta chain) is a study of blood T cell repertoires in COVID-19. As for the study in general: T cells, B-cell-depleted T cells, or PBMCs supplied cDNA or gDNA.

The CDR3 has 16 residues. V shed 3 bases, J shed 2 bases, and the junction held 6 bases outside the gene matches. Germline lookup yields CDR1 ENHRY and CDR2 SYGVKD. Original data processing: How many nucleated cells were present was estimated from reference gene primer amplification. The repertoire was sequenced with immunoSEQ multiplex PCR; TCRdb's copy has only in-frame clones and lacks some. Clone size and the V and J calls come from that table; the DNA yielded D and trimming. The sample lists about 230,000 clones, 70% to 90% occurring once. This sequence originates from a man in his forties with acute or convalescent COVID-19. The sample consisted of peripheral blood. The chain is built from TRBV10-3 and TRBJ1-2; TRBD1 aligns across 10 bases. The CDR3 DNA sequence: TGTGCCATCAGTGAAGGGACAGGGGCCCTAAACTATGGCTACACCTTC. Translating it yields CAISEGTGALNYGYTF.